This TCR beta chain was identified during a study of shared clonotypes between healthy human individuals. Worth noting for this clone: The antigen remains undetermined.

Study outcomes and limitations: There were few donors, and this limited the genetic and exposure-history diversity represented. All-four-donor shared clonotypes had higher generation probabilities than non-shared clonotypes did.

Template for every sorted-subset replicate PCR totaled 150 to 250 ng DNA, some 30,000 T cell genomes. Only in-frame clones appear in the TCRdb table, and some are missing; sequencing was by immunoSEQ multiplex PCR. The table lists under 1,900,000 clones, approximately 98.5% of them singletons. With V trimmed by 5 bases and J by 6 bases, 12 bases remained unmatched. Germline V CDR1 and CDR2: SGHVS, FNYEAQ. The CDR3 loop spans 15 amino acids. J is TRBJ2-7 and V is TRBV7-6, with TRBD1 matching 8 bases. This clonotype was obtained from a man under 40 in good health. Input material: naive CD4+ T cells sorted from blood. Described subset: CD45RA+ positively selected. CDR3 DNA: TGTGCCAGCAGCCCCTCCCAGGGGGCGGGCGGCGAGCAGTACTTC. It translates to CASSPSQGAGGEQYF.